This is a list of T cell receptor beta chains from one sample in a study of breast tumors, draining lymph nodes, adjacent tissues. One entry per CDR3 protein, called by TCRdb with MiXCR from the multiplex PCR reads. Of under 150,000 distinct CDR3 sequences listed, 20% are singletons. Sequences were obtained from axillary lymph node tissue. Source of these receptors: a female donor with breast cancer. Some clones in this sample may be carry-over from other donors' samples. The CDR3 runs from the conserved cysteine through the conserved F or W. Fields, in order: D gene, V gene, J gene, clone size, CDR3 protein, CDR3 DNA. D genes are given only for firm matches. The listing skips clone size in some rows; elsewhere it reads once, few, many or a size class.

>-|TRBV19|TRBJ1-1|-
CASTPGHTNTEAFF
TGTGCCAGTACTCCGGGACATACGAACACTGAAGCTTTCTTT
>TRBD2|TRBV20-1|TRBJ2-3|many
CSASGGGRITDTQYF
TGCAGTGCTAGTGGTGGCGGGAGAATCACAGATACGCAGTATTTT
>TRBD1|TRBV7-8|TRBJ2-3|many
CASANRQGPSTDTQYF
TGTGCCAGCGCCAATCGACAGGGACCTAGCACAGATACGCAGTATTTT
>-|TRBV5-4|TRBJ1-2|-
CASSSAGPPNYGYTF
TGTGCCAGCAGCTCAGCAGGGCCACCTAACTATGGCTACACCTTC
>-|TRBV5-1|TRBJ2-3|many
CASSLGGVQDTQYF
TGCGCCAGCAGCTTGGGGGGAGTTCAGGATACGCAGTATTTT
>-|TRBV19|TRBJ1-5|few
CASSVVWNSNQPQHF
TGTGCCAGTAGTGTCGTCTGGAATAGCAATCAGCCCCAGCATTTT
>-|TRBV18|TRBJ2-1|many
CASSPGGRNEQFF
TGTGCCAGCTCACCTGGGGGTCGCAATGAGCAGTTCTTC
>-|TRBV11-2|TRBJ2-3|many
CASSLIPLGDTQYF
TGTGCCAGCAGCTTAATTCCCCTTGGAGATACGCAGTATTTT
>TRBD2|TRBV6-5|TRBJ2-7|many
CASSYSGLNSGMGHEQYF
TGTGCCAGCAGTTACTCGGGATTGAATAGCGGGATGGGACACGAGCAGTACTTC
>-|TRBV29-1|TRBJ2-3|many
CSALETGTDTQYF
TGCAGCGCCCTAGAGACTGGCACAGATACGCAGTATTTT
>-|TRBV11-2|TRBJ1-4|many
CASSRIGRGREEKLFF
TGTGCCAGCAGCCGCATTGGCAGAGGGCGCGAGGAAAAACTGTTTTTT
>-|TRBV4-1|TRBJ2-2|many
CASSQRARGAPGELFF
TGCGCCAGCAGCCAAAGGGCTAGAGGGGCCCCCGGGGAGCTGTTTTTT
>-|TRBV15|TRBJ2-1|many
CATSSAISYNEQFF
TGTGCCACCAGCAGTGCAATCTCCTACAATGAGCAGTTCTTC
>TRBD1|TRBV5-1|TRBJ2-5|many
CASSQGGASGTQYF
TGCGCCAGCAGCCAAGGGGGCGCGAGTGGGACCCAGTACTTC
>TRBD1|TRBV20-1|TRBJ2-1|-
CSANTGGGLNEQSF
TGCAGTGCCAACACAGGGGGAGGATTGAATGAGCAGTCCTTC
>-|TRBV4-1|TRBJ2-3|-
CASSPSGLGTDTQYF
TGCGCCAGCAGCCCGTCGGGACTTGGCACAGATACGCAGTATTTT
>-|TRBV9|TRBJ1-3|many
CASSVDLRSSGNTIYF
TGTGCCAGCAGCGTAGATCTCAGGAGCTCTGGAAACACCATATATTTT
>TRBD2|TRBV18|TRBJ2-7|many
CASSPQSGTAYEQYF
TGTGCCAGCTCACCACAGAGCGGGACCGCCTACGAGCAGTACTTC
>TRBD2|TRBV5-1|TRBJ2-3|many
CASSLGLAESKQYF
TGCGCCAGCAGCTTGGGACTAGCGGAGTCTAAGCAGTATTTT
>TRBD2|TRBV7-8|TRBJ2-7|few
CASSLDEGLAGGGDEQYF
TGTGCCAGCAGCTTAGATGAAGGACTAGCGGGAGGTGGGGACGAGCAGTACTTC
>-|TRBV20-1|TRBJ1-5|many
CSARERGGSDQPQHF
TGCAGTGCTAGAGAAAGGGGGGGGTCGGATCAGCCCCAGCATTTT
>-|TRBV14|TRBJ2-1|many
CASSQGGGAHEQFF
TGTGCCAGCAGCCAAGGAGGCGGGGCTCATGAGCAGTTCTTC
>TRBD2|TRBV5-1|TRBJ2-5|many
CASSLASGTATQETQYF
TGCGCCAGCAGCTTGGCTAGCGGGACAGCAACCCAAGAGACCCAGTACTTC
>-|TRBV20-1|TRBJ1-6|many
CSARYDALYNSPLHF
TGCAGTGCTAGATACGACGCGCTCTATAATTCACCCCTCCACTTT
>-|TRBV20-1|TRBJ1-5|many
CSANRPARGVQPQHF
TGCAGTGCCAACCGGCCGGCACGGGGCGTGCAGCCCCAGCATTTT
>-|TRBV27|TRBJ2-3|-
CASSFAGFGDTQYF
TGTGCCAGCAGTTTTGCGGGGTTCGGGGATACGCAGTATTTT
>-|TRBV6-5|TRBJ2-1|many
CASSYSSSSYEQFF
TGTGCCAGCAGTTACTCGTCTAGTAGCTATGAGCAGTTCTTC
>-|TRBV2|TRBJ2-5|many
CASREKTYQETQYF
TGTGCCAGCAGAGAAAAGACGTACCAAGAGACCCAGTACTTC
>-|TRBV20-1|TRBJ2-3|many
CSARATGTTDTQYF
TGCAGTGCTAGAGCCACAGGGACCACAGATACGCAGTATTTT
>TRBD1|TRBV20-1|TRBJ1-6|many
CSASQLNTGDNSPLHF
TGCAGTGCTAGTCAACTTAACACAGGGGATAATTCACCCCTCCACTTT
>-|TRBV7-6|TRBJ2-3|many
CASSQTPDTQYF
TGTGCCAGCAGCCAGACCCCAGATACGCAGTATTTT
>TRBD2|TRBV24-1|TRBJ2-2|many
CATSDPPSGRSTGELFF
TGTGCCACCAGTGATCCTCCCAGCGGGAGGTCCACCGGGGAGCTGTTTTTT
>-|TRBV7-2|TRBJ2-3|once
CASGRDNTDTQYF
TGCGCCAGCGGCCGGGACAACACAGATACGCAGTATTTT
>-|TRBV18|TRBJ2-2|many
CASSLYKNTGELFF
TGTGCCAGCTCACTTTACAAGAACACCGGGGAGCTGTTTTTT
>-|TRBV20-1|TRBJ2-2|many
CSARSGLGNTGELFF
TGCAGTGCTAGGTCTGGGCTAGGGAACACCGGGGAGCTGTTTTTT
>-|TRBV18|TRBJ2-3|few
CASSPSLRGGLADTQYF
TGTGCCAGCTCACCTTCACTACGTGGGGGGCTGGCAGATACGCAGTATTTT
>-|TRBV7-8|TRBJ2-4|many
CASSNKRTVRLAKNIQYF
TGTGCCAGCAGCAATAAACGGACAGTTCGTTTAGCCAAAAACATTCAGTACTTC
>-|TRBV5-8|TRBJ2-7|many
CASSRTRVYEQYF
TGTGCCAGCAGCCGAACTAGGGTCTACGAGCAGTACTTC
>-|TRBV7-2|TRBJ2-5|many
CASSYVQETQYF
TGTGCCAGCAGCTACGTACAAGAGACCCAGTACTTC
>TRBD1|TRBV18|TRBJ2-7|many
CASSPRGRDEQYF
TGTGCCAGCTCCCCCAGGGGGCGCGACGAGCAGTACTTC